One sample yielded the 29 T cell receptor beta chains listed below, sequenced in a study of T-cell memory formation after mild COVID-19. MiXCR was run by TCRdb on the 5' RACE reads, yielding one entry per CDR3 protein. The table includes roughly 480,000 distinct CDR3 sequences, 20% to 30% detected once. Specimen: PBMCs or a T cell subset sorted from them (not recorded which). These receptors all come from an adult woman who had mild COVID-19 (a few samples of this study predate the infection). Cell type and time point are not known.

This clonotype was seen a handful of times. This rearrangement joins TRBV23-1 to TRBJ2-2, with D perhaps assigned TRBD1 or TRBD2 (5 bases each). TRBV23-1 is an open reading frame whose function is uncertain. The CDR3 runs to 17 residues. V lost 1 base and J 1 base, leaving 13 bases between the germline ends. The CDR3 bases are TGCGCCAGCAGTCAATATAAGGGGACGGAGAACACCGGGGAGCTGTTTTTT. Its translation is CASSQYKGTENTGELFF.

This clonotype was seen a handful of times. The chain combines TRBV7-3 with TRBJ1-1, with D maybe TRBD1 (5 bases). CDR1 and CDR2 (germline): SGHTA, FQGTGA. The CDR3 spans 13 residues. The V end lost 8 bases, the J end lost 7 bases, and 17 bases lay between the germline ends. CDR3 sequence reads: CASGRGLDSEAFF. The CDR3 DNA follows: TGTGCCAGCGGGCGGGGCCTAGACAGTGAAGCTTTCTTT. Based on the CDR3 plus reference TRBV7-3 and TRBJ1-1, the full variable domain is GAGVSQTPSNKVTEKGKYVELRCDPISGHTALYWYRQSLGQGPEFLIYFQGTGAADDSGLPNDRFFAVRPEGSVSTLKIQRTERGDSAVYLCASGRGLDSEAFFGQGTRLTVV.

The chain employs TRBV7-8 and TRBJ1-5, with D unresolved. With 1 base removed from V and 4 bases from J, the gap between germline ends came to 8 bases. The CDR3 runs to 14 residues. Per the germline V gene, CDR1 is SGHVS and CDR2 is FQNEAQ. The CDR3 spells CASSLVPLNQPQHF. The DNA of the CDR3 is TGTGCCAGCAGCTTAGTCCCGCTTAATCAGCCCCAGCATTTT.

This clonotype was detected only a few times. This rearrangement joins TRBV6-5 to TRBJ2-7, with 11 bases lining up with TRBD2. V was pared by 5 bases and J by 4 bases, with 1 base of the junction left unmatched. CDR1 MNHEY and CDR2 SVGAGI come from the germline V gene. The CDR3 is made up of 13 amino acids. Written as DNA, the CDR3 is TGTGCCAGCAGTACTAGCGGGAGATACGAGCAGTACTTC. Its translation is CASSTSGRYEQYF.

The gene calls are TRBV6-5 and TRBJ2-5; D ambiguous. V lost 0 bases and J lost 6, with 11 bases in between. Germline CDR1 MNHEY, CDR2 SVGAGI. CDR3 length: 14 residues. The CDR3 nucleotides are TGTGCCAGCAGTTACTCGAGGACGTTACAGACCCAGTACTTC. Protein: CASSYSRTLQTQYF.

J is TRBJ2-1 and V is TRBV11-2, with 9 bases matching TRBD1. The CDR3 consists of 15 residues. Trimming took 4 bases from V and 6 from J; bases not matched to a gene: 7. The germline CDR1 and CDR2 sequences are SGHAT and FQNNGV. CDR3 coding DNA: TGTGCCAGCAGCTCCCAGGACAGGGGTGGCAATGAGCAGTTCTTC. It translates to CASSSQDRGGNEQFF.

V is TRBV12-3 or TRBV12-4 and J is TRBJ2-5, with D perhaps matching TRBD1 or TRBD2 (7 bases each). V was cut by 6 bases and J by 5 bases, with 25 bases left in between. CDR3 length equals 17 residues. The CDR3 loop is CASSLRGGTARGETQYF. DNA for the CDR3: TGTGCCAGCAGCCTAAGGGGGGGGACAGCCCGCGGGGAGACCCAGTACTTC.

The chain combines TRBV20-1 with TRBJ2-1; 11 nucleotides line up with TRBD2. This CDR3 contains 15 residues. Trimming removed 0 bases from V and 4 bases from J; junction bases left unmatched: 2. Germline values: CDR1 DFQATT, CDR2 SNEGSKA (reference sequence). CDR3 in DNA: TGCAGTGCTAGAGAGCTAGCGGGGGGTTACAATGAGCAGTTCTTC. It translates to CSARELAGGYNEQFF.

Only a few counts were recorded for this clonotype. CDR3 sequence reads: CASSFGGVQGAEQYF. The CDR3 DNA reads as TGTGCCAGCAGCTTCGGTGGAGTACAGGGGGCAGAGCAGTACTTC. The chain uses TRBV6-1 and TRBJ2-7; 9 nucleotides line up with TRBD1. V was clipped by 6 bases and J by 7 bases; unmatched bases: 13. The CDR3 extends over 15 amino acids. The germline CDR1 and CDR2 sequences are MNHNS and SASEGT.

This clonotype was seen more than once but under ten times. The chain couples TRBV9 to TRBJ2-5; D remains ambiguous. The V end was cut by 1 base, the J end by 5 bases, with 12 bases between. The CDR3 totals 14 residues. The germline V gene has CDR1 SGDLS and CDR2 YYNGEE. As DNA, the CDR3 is TGTGCCAGCAGCGTATTAGGAAGTGGGGAGACCCAGTACTTC. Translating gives CASSVLGSGETQYF.

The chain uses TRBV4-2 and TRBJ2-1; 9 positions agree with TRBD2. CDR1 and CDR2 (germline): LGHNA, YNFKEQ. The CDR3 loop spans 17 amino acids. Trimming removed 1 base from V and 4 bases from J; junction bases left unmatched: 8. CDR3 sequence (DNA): TGTGCCAGCAGCCAAGGGATAGCGGGAGTCGGATACAATGAGCAGTTCTTC. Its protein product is CASSQGIAGVGYNEQFF.

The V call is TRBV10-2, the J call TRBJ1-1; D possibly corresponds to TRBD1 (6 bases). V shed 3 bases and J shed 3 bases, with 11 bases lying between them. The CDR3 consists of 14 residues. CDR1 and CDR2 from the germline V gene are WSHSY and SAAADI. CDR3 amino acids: CASSDTQGYTEAFF. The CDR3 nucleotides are TGCGCCAGCAGTGACACGCAGGGGTACACTGAAGCTTTCTTT.

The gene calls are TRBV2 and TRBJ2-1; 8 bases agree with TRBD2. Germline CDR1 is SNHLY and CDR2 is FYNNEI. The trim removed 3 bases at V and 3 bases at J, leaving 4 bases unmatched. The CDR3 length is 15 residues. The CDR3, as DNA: TGTGCCAGCAGTGATAGCGGGATACTCTACAATGAGCAGTTCTTC. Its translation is CASSDSGILYNEQFF.

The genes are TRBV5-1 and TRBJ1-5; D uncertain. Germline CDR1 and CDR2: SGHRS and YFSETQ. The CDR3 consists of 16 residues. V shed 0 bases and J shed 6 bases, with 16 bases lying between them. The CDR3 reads CASSLGEVTRGQPQHF. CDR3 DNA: TGCGCCAGCAGCTTGGGAGAGGTGACCCGGGGTCAGCCCCAGCATTTT.

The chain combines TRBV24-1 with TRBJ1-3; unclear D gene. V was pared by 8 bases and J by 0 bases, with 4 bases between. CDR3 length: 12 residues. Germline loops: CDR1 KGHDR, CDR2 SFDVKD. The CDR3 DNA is TGTGCCACCATGGGCTCTGGAAACACCATATATTTT. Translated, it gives CATMGSGNTIYF.

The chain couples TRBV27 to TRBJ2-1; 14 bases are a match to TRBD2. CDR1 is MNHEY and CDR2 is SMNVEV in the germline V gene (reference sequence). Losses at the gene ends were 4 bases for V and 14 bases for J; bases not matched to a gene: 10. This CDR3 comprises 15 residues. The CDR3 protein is CASSSQVGLAGGKFF. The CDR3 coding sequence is TGTGCCAGCAGTTCCCAGGTTGGACTAGCGGGAGGAAAGTTCTTC.

This CDR3 is CASSQDRAGTQYF. DNA of the CDR3: TGTGCCAGCAGCCAAGATAGGGCGGGGACCCAGTACTTC. This chain joins TRBV3-1 and TRBJ2-5, with a tentative D call TRBD2 (5 bases). The CDR3 sequence is 13 residues long. Germline V CDR1 and CDR2: LGHDT, YNNKEL (reference sequence). V was trimmed by 0 bases and J by 7 bases, leaving 9 bases between them.

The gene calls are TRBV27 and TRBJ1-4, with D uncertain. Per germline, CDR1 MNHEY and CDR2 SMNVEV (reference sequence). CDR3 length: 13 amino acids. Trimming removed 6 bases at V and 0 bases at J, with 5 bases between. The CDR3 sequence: CASSLTTNEKLFF. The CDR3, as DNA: TGTGCCAGCAGCCTCACAACTAATGAAAAACTGTTTTTT.

CDR3 region: CASSSTATGQGWQPQHF. The DNA of the CDR3 is TGTGCCAGCAGCTCAACGGCGACGGGACAGGGTTGGCAGCCCCAGCATTTT. The rearrangement links TRBV7-2 to TRBJ1-5; 9 nucleotides match TRBD1. The CDR3 contains 17 residues. The germline gives CDR1 SGHTA, CDR2 FQGNSA. Germline trimming cut 4 bases from V and 7 bases from J; bases unmatched to any gene: 14.

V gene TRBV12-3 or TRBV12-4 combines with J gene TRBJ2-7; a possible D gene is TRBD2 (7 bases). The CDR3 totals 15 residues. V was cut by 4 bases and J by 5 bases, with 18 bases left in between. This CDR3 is CASSYTRGGVHEQYF. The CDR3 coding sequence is TGTGCCAGCAGTTACACTAGGGGGGGAGTCCACGAGCAGTACTTC.

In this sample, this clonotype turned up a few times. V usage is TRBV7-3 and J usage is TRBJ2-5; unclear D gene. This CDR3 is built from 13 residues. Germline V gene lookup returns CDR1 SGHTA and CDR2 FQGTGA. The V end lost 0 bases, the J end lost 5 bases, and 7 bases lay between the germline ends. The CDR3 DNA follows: TGTGCCAGCAGCTTAACGGCTTCGGAGACCCAGTACTTC. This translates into CASSLTASETQYF.

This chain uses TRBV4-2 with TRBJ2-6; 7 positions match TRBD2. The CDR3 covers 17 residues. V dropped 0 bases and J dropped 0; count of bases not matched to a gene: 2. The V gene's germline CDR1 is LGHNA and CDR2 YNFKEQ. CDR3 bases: TGTGCCAGCAGCCAAGAGGGGGACTACTCTGGGGCCAACGTCCTGACTTTC. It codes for CASSQEGDYSGANVLTF.

CDR3 nucleotide sequence: TGTGCCAGCAGGCCGGGAGGCAGAGAGACCCAGTACTTC. Translated, it gives CASRPGGRETQYF. The genes are TRBV12-3 or TRBV12-4 and TRBJ2-5, with TRBD2 identical over 7 bases. The CDR3 spans 13 residues. V lost 6 bases and J lost 4; bases outside the gene matches: 5.

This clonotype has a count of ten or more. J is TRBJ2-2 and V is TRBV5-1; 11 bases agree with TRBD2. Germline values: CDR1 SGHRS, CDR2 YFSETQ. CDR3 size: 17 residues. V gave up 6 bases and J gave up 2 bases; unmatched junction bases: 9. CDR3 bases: TGCGCCAGCACCCTAGCGGGAGGATTGCCCAACACCGGGGAGCTGTTTTTT. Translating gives CASTLAGGLPNTGELFF.

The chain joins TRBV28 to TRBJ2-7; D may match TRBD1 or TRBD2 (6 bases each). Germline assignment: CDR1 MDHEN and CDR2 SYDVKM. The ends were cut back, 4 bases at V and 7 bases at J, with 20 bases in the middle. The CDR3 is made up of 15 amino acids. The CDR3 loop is CASSSTSGGKLEQYF. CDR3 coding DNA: TGTGCCAGCAGTTCCACTTCCGGGGGCAAATTGGAGCAGTACTTC.

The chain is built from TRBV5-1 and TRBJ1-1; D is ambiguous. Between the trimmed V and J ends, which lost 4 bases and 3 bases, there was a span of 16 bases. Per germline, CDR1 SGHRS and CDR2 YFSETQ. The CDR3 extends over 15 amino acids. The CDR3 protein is CASSPVVVGDTEAFF. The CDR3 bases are TGCGCCAGCAGCCCGGTGGTAGTGGGAGACACTGAAGCTTTCTTT.

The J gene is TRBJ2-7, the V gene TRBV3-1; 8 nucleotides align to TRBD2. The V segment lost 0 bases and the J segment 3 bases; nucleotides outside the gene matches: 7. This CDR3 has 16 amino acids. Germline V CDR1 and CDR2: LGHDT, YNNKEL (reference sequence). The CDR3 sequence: CASSQDSGGSSYEQYF. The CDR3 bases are TGTGCCAGCAGCCAAGATTCGGGGGGGTCGAGCTACGAGCAGTACTTC.

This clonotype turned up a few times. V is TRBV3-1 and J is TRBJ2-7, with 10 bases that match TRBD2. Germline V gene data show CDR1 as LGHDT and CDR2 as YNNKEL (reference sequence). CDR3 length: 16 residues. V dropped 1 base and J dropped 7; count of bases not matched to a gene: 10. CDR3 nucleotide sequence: TGTGCCAGCAGCCAAGTGTCGCTAGCGGGAGTCAATGAGCAGTACTTC. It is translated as CASSQVSLAGVNEQYF.

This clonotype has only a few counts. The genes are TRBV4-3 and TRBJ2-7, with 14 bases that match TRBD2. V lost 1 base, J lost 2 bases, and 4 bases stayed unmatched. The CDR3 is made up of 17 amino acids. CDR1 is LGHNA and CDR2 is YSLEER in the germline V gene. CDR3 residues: CASSQGTSGRIAYEQYF. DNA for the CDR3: TGCGCCAGCAGCCAAGGGACTAGCGGGAGGATCGCCTACGAGCAGTACTTC.